Presented here are 16 T cell receptor beta chains from one specimen sequenced in a study of CD8 T cells in Susac syndrome. After extraction with the RNeasy kit, 0.5 to 1 ug of the RNA was reverse transcribed using random hexamers. Using its own MiXCR run on the immunoSEQ multiplex PCR reads, TCRdb lists one record per CDR3 protein. The data contain 150,000 to 200,000 distinct CDR3 sequences, over 85% of them singletons. Sequencing input: CD4+ T cells from PBMCs. Every receptor here comes from a human donor in good health.

CDR3 DNA: TGTGCCAGCAGATCCAGGGGTCGGGGGAACACTGAAGCTTTCTTT. This encodes CASRSRGRGNTEAFF. The chain uses TRBV12-3 or TRBV12-4 and TRBJ1-1; perhaps TRBD1 as D (6 bases). V was pared by 6 bases and J by 1 base, with 15 bases between. The CDR3 is made up of 15 amino acids.

The chain uses TRBV2 and TRBJ2-7; the match to TRBD1 covers 8 bases. With 7 bases clipped from V and 3 bases from J, the junction kept 11 bases outside the gene matches. The CDR3 runs 15 residues. Germline CDR1 reads SNHLY; CDR2 reads FYNNEI. The CDR3 here is CASTLGQGSIYEQYF. CDR3 in DNA: TGTGCCAGCACTTTAGGACAGGGCTCAATCTACGAGCAGTACTTC.

The V and J genes are TRBV11-2 and TRBJ1-2, with 7 positions matching TRBD1. Germline lookup yields CDR1 SGHAT and CDR2 FQNNGV. V lost 5 bases to trimming and J lost 8 bases; unmatched junction nucleotides: 8. The CDR3 runs to 13 residues. The CDR3 DNA is TGTGCCAGCAGCGGATTCACAGGGGCCGGCTACACCTTC. It encodes CASSGFTGAGYTF.

In its sample, this clonotype was seen once. V and J are TRBV3-1 and TRBJ1-5; D uncertain. The length of the CDR3 is 14 residues. V shed 3 bases and J shed 0 bases, with 6 bases lying between them. From germline, CDR1 is LGHDT and CDR2 YNNKEL (reference sequence). CDR3 in DNA: TGTGCCAGCAGCCAGGCTTATAGCAATCAGCCCCAGCATTTT. Translated, it gives CASSQAYSNQPQHF. Full variable domain (rest looked up from reference TRBV3-1 and TRBJ1-5): DTAVSQTPKYLVTQMGNDKSIKCEQNLGHDTMYWYKQDSKKFLKIMFSYNNKELIINETVPNRFSPKSPDKAHLNLHINSLELGDSAVYFCASSQAYSNQPQHFGDGTRLSIL.

The rearrangement joins TRBV30 to TRBJ2-5, with D possibly matching TRBD2 (6 bases). There are 11 residues in the CDR3. Per the germline V gene, CDR1 is GTSNPN and CDR2 is SVGIG (reference sequence). Between the trimmed V and J ends, which lost 4 bases and 6 bases, there was a span of 9 bases. CDR3 protein: CAWNSGKTQYF. The CDR3 bases are TGTGCCTGGAATAGCGGAAAGACCCAGTACTTC.

The V gene is TRBV7-6, the J gene TRBJ2-3; tentative D call: TRBD2 (5 bases). V lost 5 bases and J lost 8, with 14 bases in between. CDR3 length equals 13 residues. Germline-derived CDR1 and CDR2 are SGHVS and FNYEAQ. For the CDR3, the DNA is TGTGCCAGCAGCCTAGGAGTTGGAGGTACGCAGTATTTT. Translation gives CASSLGVGGTQYF.

This chain uses TRBV30 with TRBJ2-2, with 8 nucleotides matching TRBD1. The CDR3 covers 14 residues. J gave up 2 bases and V 8 bases, and 7 bases lay outside the gene matches. Per germline, CDR1 GTSNPN and CDR2 SVGIG (reference sequence). The chain's CDR3 is CARTGTGNTGELFF. CDR3 nucleotide sequence: TGTGCCAGGACAGGGACGGGAAACACCGGGGAGCTGTTTTTT. Filled out from reference TRBV30 and TRBJ2-2, the complete variable domain reads SQTIHQWPATLVQPVGSPLSLECTVEGTSNPNLYWYRQAAGRGLQLLFYSVGIGQISSEVPQNLSASRPQDRQFILSSKKLLLSDSGFYLCARTGTGNTGELFFGEGSRLTVL.

This rearrangement joins TRBV9 to TRBJ2-2; D is possibly TRBD2 (6 bases). The CDR3 contains 15 residues. Germline CDR1 SGDLS, CDR2 YYNGEE. The germline V and J ends were trimmed by 0 bases and 6 bases, with 12 bases remaining between them. CDR3 DNA sequence: TGTGCCAGCAGCGTAGGGCAGGGAGGACCCGGGGAGCTGTTTTTT. Residues: CASSVGQGGPGELFF.

The V and J genes are TRBV29-1 and TRBJ1-1; no firm D call. This CDR3 is built from 12 residues. Germline V gene data show CDR1 as SQVTM and CDR2 as ANQGSEA. V was pared by 1 base and J by 4 bases, with 7 bases between. CDR3 bases: TGCAGCGTTGAAGCTGGTACCACTGAAGCTTTCTTT. It is translated as CSVEAGTTEAFF.

The chain has TRBV4-2 and TRBJ2-3, with TRBD1 matching 7 bases. Germline V lookup: CDR1 LGHNA, CDR2 YNFKEQ. With 8 bases clipped from V and 4 bases from J, the junction kept 12 bases outside the gene matches. The CDR3 consists of 15 residues. CDR3: CASGTTGAGSDTQYF. The CDR3 DNA reads as TGTGCCAGCGGAACCACAGGGGCTGGCTCAGATACGCAGTATTTT.

The chain carries TRBV12-3 or TRBV12-4 and TRBJ2-2; the D is unclear. V was clipped by 5 bases and J by 6 bases, with 10 bases between them. CDR3 length equals 13 residues. CDR3 sequence: CASSAGSPGELFF. CDR3 DNA sequence: TGTGCCAGCAGTGCCGGGTCCCCCGGGGAGCTGTTTTTT.

This clonotype was observed once. J is TRBJ1-6 and V is TRBV23-1, with TRBD1 matching over 7 bases. TRBV23-1 is an open reading frame, and its role is uncertain. This CDR3 comprises 15 residues. The V and J ends lost 2 bases and 11 bases, in that order; junction bases with no gene match: 9. CDR3 in amino acids: CASSQPDRADPPLHF. The DNA of the CDR3 is TGCGCCAGCAGTCAACCTGACAGGGCTGATCCACCCCTCCACTTT.

The chain has TRBV20-1 and TRBJ2-5, with a tentative D call TRBD1 (5 bases). CDR3 length: 13 residues. V lost 5 bases and J 1 base, leaving 11 bases between the germline ends. Germline CDR1 reads DFQATT; CDR2 reads SNEGSKA (reference sequence). CDR3 amino acids: CSAFRQFQETQYF. CDR3 nucleotide sequence: TGCAGTGCTTTTCGACAGTTCCAAGAGACCCAGTACTTC.

The chain combines TRBV4-3 with TRBJ1-2; no reliable D call. CDR1 is LGHNA and CDR2 is YSLEER in the germline V gene. This CDR3 has 15 amino acids. Trimming took off 1 base at V and 3 bases at J, with 12 bases between the two ends. The CDR3 DNA reads TGCGCCAGCAGCCAAGCTTATAGGTCTGACTATGGCTACACCTTC. It specifies CASSQAYRSDYGYTF.

The rearrangement joins TRBV15 to TRBJ2-5, with TRBD1 matching over 9 bases. With 3 bases clipped from V and 2 bases from J, the junction kept 7 bases outside the gene matches. Germline CDR1 reads LNHNV; CDR2 reads YYDKDF (reference sequence). The CDR3 is 16 amino acids. The CDR3 sequence is CATSRAPGQGQETQYF. The CDR3 DNA follows: TGTGCCACCAGCAGGGCACCGGGACAGGGACAAGAGACCCAGTACTTC.

V and J are TRBV7-3 and TRBJ2-2; 7 nucleotides line up with TRBD1. The CDR3 totals 18 residues. Germline V gene sequence: CDR1 SGHTA, CDR2 FQGTGA. With 5 bases clipped from V and 6 bases from J, the junction kept 18 bases outside the gene matches. The CDR3 reads CASSPSPRQGRLAGELFF. The CDR3 DNA is TGTGCCAGCAGCCCAAGCCCAAGACAGGGAAGGTTAGCCGGGGAGCTGTTTTTT.